The sequence of this TCR beta chain was determined in a study of T cell repertoires in cytomegalovirus infection. Study at large: Based on public TCR beta signatures, there were indications of CMV infection and of a matching HLA type.

V lost 2 bases and J 7 bases, leaving 14 bases between the germline ends. Germline loops: CDR1 MNHEY, CDR2 SMNVEV (reference sequence). CDR3 size: 14 residues. TCRdb ran MiXCR on the reads and lists one entry per CDR3 protein. The repertoire holds some 940,000 distinct CDR3 sequences, with about a third as singletons. This clonotype has just one count. As yet, its antigen is unknown. Specimen: cultured CD8+ T cells from PBMCs, collected from culture after CMV antigen stimulation. The chain couples TRBV27 to TRBJ1-1; the D gene is possibly TRBD1 (6 bases). The TCR was taken from a human donor in good health (CMV status not recorded). Some clones in this sample may be carry-over from other donors' samples. CDR3 sequence reads: CASSLIGGRGEAFF. The DNA of the CDR3 is TGTGCCAGCAGTTTAATTGGGGGCCGGGGTGAAGCTTTCTTT.